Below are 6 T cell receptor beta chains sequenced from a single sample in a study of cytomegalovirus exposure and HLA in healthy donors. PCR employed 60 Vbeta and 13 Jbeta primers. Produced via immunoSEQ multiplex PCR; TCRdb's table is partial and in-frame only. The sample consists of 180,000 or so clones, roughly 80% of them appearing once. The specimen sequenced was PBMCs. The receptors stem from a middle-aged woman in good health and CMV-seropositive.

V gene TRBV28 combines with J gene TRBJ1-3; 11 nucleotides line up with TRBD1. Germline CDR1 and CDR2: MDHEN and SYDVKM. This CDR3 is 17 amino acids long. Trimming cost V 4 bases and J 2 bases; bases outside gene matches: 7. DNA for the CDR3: TGTGCCAGCAGTTCGTGGACAGGGGGCGATCCTGGAAACACCATATATTTT. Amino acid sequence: CASSSWTGGDPGNTIYF.

The DNA for the CDR3 is TGCGCCAGCAGCTCCCGGGAGACAGAAGCTAACTATGGCTACACCTTC. Its protein is CASSSRETEANYGYTF. The rearrangement joins TRBV5-1 to TRBJ1-2; D may be TRBD1 (5 bases). Germline V gives CDR1 SGHRS, CDR2 YFSETQ. The V end was cut by 3 bases, the J end by 0 bases, with 15 bases between. The CDR3 is 16 amino acids.

CDR3 in DNA: TGTGCCAGAAGCCCTTCTAGCGGGAGGGCCCACTCGAACACCGGGGAGCTGTTTTTT. This gives the protein CARSPSSGRAHSNTGELFF. The chain has TRBV7-5 and TRBJ2-2; the D call in the table, TRBD2, was not verified against the DNA. TRBV7-5 is termed a pseudogene. The CDR3 runs to 19 residues.

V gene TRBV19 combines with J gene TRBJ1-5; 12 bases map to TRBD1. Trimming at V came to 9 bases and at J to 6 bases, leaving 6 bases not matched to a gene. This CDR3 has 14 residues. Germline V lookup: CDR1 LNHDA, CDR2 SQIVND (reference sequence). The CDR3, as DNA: TGTGCCAGCGAGAGGGACAGGGGGCCTCAGCCCCAGCATTTT. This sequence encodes CASERDRGPQPQHF.

The CDR3 DNA reads as TGTGCCAGCAGCACTTACAGGGACCAAGAGACCCAGTACTTC. It encodes CASSTYRDQETQYF. This chain links TRBV11-3 with TRBJ2-5; TRBD1 might be the D (6 bases). This CDR3 comprises 14 residues. Germline V lookup: CDR1 SGHNT, CDR2 YENEEA. The V and J ends lost 5 bases and 0 bases respectively, with 10 bases between them.

The CDR3 here is CASSYFGTGSYEQYF. The CDR3 DNA reads as TGTGCCAGCAGTTACTTCGGGACAGGGTCCTACGAGCAGTACTTC. The V and J genes are TRBV6-6 and TRBJ2-7; 9 nucleotides align to TRBD1. The germline gives CDR1 MNHNY, CDR2 SVGAGI (reference sequence). This CDR3 spans 15 amino acids. V lost 1 base to trimming and J lost 1 base; unmatched junction nucleotides: 2.